The 5 T cell receptor beta chains in this list originate from one sample, sequenced in a study of shared clonotypes between healthy human individuals. Generated by immunoSEQ multiplex PCR, the TCRdb table keeps only in-frame clones and is missing some. The sample lists over 700,000 clones; roughly 72% were seen once. Sequences were obtained from memory CD4+ T cells sorted from blood. Stated subset: CD45RA-negative fraction. Receptors originate from a woman aged 25 to 39 in good health.

This sequence joins TRBV30 and TRBJ1-5; 7 nucleotides line up with TRBD1. Germline V lookup: CDR1 GTSNPN, CDR2 SVGIG (reference sequence). The junction had 17 bases not matched to a gene; V was cut back by 2 bases and J by 7 bases. CDR3 length equals 17 residues. The chain's CDR3 is CAWSPYLDRVRGQPQHF. The CDR3 DNA is TGTGCCTGGAGTCCCTACCTCGACAGGGTAAGAGGACAGCCCCAGCATTTT.

This rearrangement joins TRBV27 to TRBJ2-7; 13 bases are shared with TRBD2. This CDR3 has 16 residues. CDR1 is MNHEY, CDR2 SMNVEV, per germline (reference sequence). The J segment lost 5 bases and the V segment lost 8 bases, leaving 12 bases of the junction unmatched. Here the CDR3 reads CASAAELAGGPNEQYF. The CDR3 nucleotides read TGTGCCAGCGCGGCAGAACTAGCGGGAGGGCCAAACGAGCAGTACTTC.

This rearrangement joins TRBV5-6 to TRBJ2-7, with 7 bases lining up with TRBD1. Germline V CDR1 and CDR2: SGHDT, YYEEEE. The CDR3 spans 13 residues. Unmatched junction bases numbered 2, after V lost 0 bases and J lost 5 bases. The chain's CDR3 is CASSLGQGDEQYF. For the CDR3, the DNA is TGTGCCAGCAGCTTGGGACAGGGAGACGAGCAGTACTTC. Full variable domain (rest looked up from reference TRBV5-6 and TRBJ2-7): DAGVTQSPTHLIKTRGQQVTLRCSPKSGHDTVSWYQQALGQGPQFIFQYYEEEERQRGNFPDRFSGHQFPNYSSELNVNALLLGDSALYLCASSLGQGDEQYFGPGTRLTVT.

This clone came up a few times. This rearrangement joins TRBV28 to TRBJ2-1; weak D call: TRBD2 (7 bases). Germline V gene data show CDR1 as MDHEN and CDR2 as SYDVKM. Trimming took off 10 bases at V and 0 bases at J, with 16 bases between the two ends. This CDR3 has 15 amino acids. Written as DNA, the CDR3 is TGTGCCACCAAAACGGGGGGCGGCTCCTACAATGAGCAGTTCTTC. Its protein is CATKTGGGSYNEQFF.

In its sample, this clone was seen a few times. The chain joins TRBV30 to TRBJ2-7; 10 bases are a match to TRBD2. After removal of 5 bases from V and 7 bases from J, the junction contained 8 bases not matched to a gene. Germline V gene lookup returns CDR1 GTSNPN and CDR2 SVGIG (reference sequence). CDR3 size: 13 residues. DNA for the CDR3: TGTGCCTGGGGAAGCGGGAGGGGATGGGAGCAGTACTTC. This translates into CAWGSGRGWEQYF.